This entry is about one TCR beta chain. The entry originates in a study of blood T cell repertoires in COVID-19. Study-level information: The United States, Italy and Spain provided the acute and convalescent COVID-19 samples. In each case, the material was cDNA or gDNA derived from T cells, B-cell-depleted T cells, or PBMCs.

V was clipped by 1 base and J by 14 bases, with 6 bases between them. The CDR3 consists of 11 residues. Per the study methods: Amplification from reference gene primers served as the basis for estimated nucleated cell counts. Sequencing was performed with immunoSEQ multiplex PCR; in TCRdb, only in-frame clones are kept and a portion is missing. V and J calls plus clone size are reproduced from that table; the DNA served to infer D and trimming. This table has about 110,000 clones, roughly 70% appearing once. Sequencing used peripheral blood. The TCR sequence derives from a woman aged 35 to 49 with acute or convalescent COVID-19. V is TRBV12-3 or TRBV12-4 and J is TRBJ1-6; D remains ambiguous. The CDR3 coding sequence is TGTGCCAGCAGTTTAGGGGAGGCCCTCCACTTT. This codes for CASSLGEALHF.